The 16 T cell receptor beta chains presented below share a single source sample, sequenced in a study of graft-versus-host responses after intestinal transplantation. Repertoires were generated with immunoSEQ multiplex PCR, while TCRdb's copy carries only in-frame clones and drops some. This table holds more than 50,000 clones, about 89% found once. Sequenced here: PBMCs, sampled more than 650 days after intestinal transplant. These receptor sequences come from a human patient who received an intestinal transplant, so some T cells may come from the graft donor.

Comments on this clone: Other DNA variants within this sample encode the same CDR3. The chain combines TRBV12-5 with TRBJ2-1; unclear D gene. V dropped 3 bases and J dropped 6 bases, with 3 bases sitting between them. The CDR3 is made up of 11 amino acids. The germline V gene has CDR1 LGHNT and CDR2 FRNRAP. The CDR3 coding sequence is TGTGCTAGTGGTTTCTCCAATGAGCAGTTCTTC. Protein product: CASGFSNEQFF.

This chain links TRBV5-4 with TRBJ2-3; a weak D match, TRBD2 (5 bases). Per germline, CDR1 SGHNT and CDR2 YYREEE (reference sequence). V lost 1 base and J lost 6, with 15 bases in between. The CDR3 consists of 15 residues. The CDR3 sequence is CASSLKNERRDTQYF. For the CDR3, the DNA is TGTGCCAGCAGCTTGAAAAATGAGCGGAGGGATACGCAGTATTTT. The full variable domain, completed using reference TRBV5-4 and TRBJ2-3, is ETGVTQSPTHLIKTRGQQVTLRCSSQSGHNTVSWYQQALGQGPQFIFQYYREEENGRGNFPPRFSGLQFPNYSSELNVNALELDDSALYLCASSLKNERRDTQYFGPGTRLTVL.

This rearrangement joins TRBV2 to TRBJ2-2; D perhaps matches TRBD2 (5 bases). V was cut by 4 bases and J by 0 bases, with 9 bases left in between. The germline V gene has CDR1 SNHLY and CDR2 FYNNEI. The CDR3 contains 15 residues. The CDR3 loop is CASSGGSSNTGELFF. The CDR3 DNA reads TGTGCCAGCAGTGGAGGGTCCTCGAACACCGGGGAGCTGTTTTTT.

This chain links TRBV19 with TRBJ2-6; D call uncertain. CDR3 size: 13 residues. The germline CDR1 and CDR2 sequences are LNHDA and SQIVND (reference sequence). The ends were cut back, 6 bases at V and 2 bases at J, with 5 bases in the middle. The CDR3 loop reads CASRYPGANVLTF. In DNA, the CDR3 is TGTGCCAGTAGATACCCTGGGGCCAACGTCCTGACTTTC.

This clone was counted only a few times. The chain links TRBV2 to TRBJ2-3, with D unclear. This CDR3 has 11 amino acids. V was cut by 5 bases and J by 4 bases, with 4 bases left in between. CDR1 is SNHLY and CDR2 is FYNNEI in the germline V gene. The CDR3 reads CASSRADTQYF. The CDR3 DNA reads as TGTGCCAGCAGTCGCGCAGATACGCAGTATTTT.

V and J are TRBV4-1 and TRBJ1-4; 7 bases match TRBD1. The germline V gene has CDR1 MGHRA and CDR2 YSYEKL. CDR3 size: 15 residues. J gave up 7 bases and V 1 base, and 6 bases lay outside the gene matches. CDR3: CASSQADRVREKLFF. The DNA for the CDR3 is TGCGCCAGCAGCCAAGCCGACAGGGTTCGTGAAAAACTGTTTTTT.

The J gene is TRBJ1-1, the V gene TRBV30; D may be TRBD1 (5 bases). This CDR3 is built from 12 residues. Germline V gives CDR1 GTSNPN, CDR2 SVGIG (reference sequence). V lost 5 bases to trimming and J lost 3 bases, with 10 bases between them. The CDR3 nucleotides read TGTGCCTGGGACAGTCCTTACACTGAAGCTTTCTTT. Its protein is CAWDSPYTEAFF.

This chain joins TRBV13 and TRBJ2-5, with 11 bases fitting TRBD2. V lost 1 base and J lost 4; bases outside the gene matches: 11. Per the germline V gene, CDR1 is PRHDT and CDR2 is FYEKMQ (reference sequence). This CDR3 has 18 amino acids. The CDR3 DNA follows: TGTGCCAGCAGCTTAGATTCTCTAGCGGGGGGTCGGATAGAGACCCAGTACTTC. It is translated as CASSLDSLAGGRIETQYF.

The gene calls are TRBV5-1 and TRBJ2-2; 10 bases match TRBD2. The CDR3 loop spans 14 amino acids. The germline CDR1 and CDR2 sequences are SGHRS and YFSETQ. V shed 6 bases and J 4 bases; nucleotides not matched to a gene: 3. The CDR3: CASTERGGTGELFF. CDR3 nucleotides: TGCGCCAGCACCGAGCGGGGGGGCACCGGGGAGCTGTTTTTT.

This chain links TRBV10-1 with TRBJ2-1, with 9 bases aligning to TRBD1. CDR1 and CDR2 (germline): WNHNN, SYGVQD (reference sequence). V gave up 2 bases and J gave up 7 bases; unmatched junction bases: 12. The CDR3 consists of 17 residues. CDR3 in amino acids: CASSEGEGTGRWNEQFF. CDR3 sequence (DNA): TGCGCCAGCAGTGAGGGGGAGGGGACAGGGAGATGGAATGAGCAGTTCTTC.

CDR3 bases: TGTGCCAGCAGTGTACTCAGGCTAAGTAGCAATCAGCCCCAGCATTTT. Its translation: CASSVLRLSSNQPQHF. V usage is TRBV2 and J usage is TRBJ1-5; no firm D call. V dropped 4 bases and J dropped 0 bases, with 13 bases sitting between them. The CDR3 is 16 residues long. The germline V gene encodes CDR1 SNHLY and CDR2 FYNNEI.

The V gene is TRBV5-6, the J gene TRBJ1-2; tentative D call: TRBD1 (6 bases). The CDR3 extends over 13 amino acids. Germline lookup yields CDR1 SGHDT and CDR2 YYEEEE. V was shortened by 2 bases and J by 8 bases, with 13 bases between the two germline ends. As DNA, the CDR3 is TGTGCCAGCAGCTTCGCCAGGACAGTCGGCTACACCTTC. It is translated as CASSFARTVGYTF.

This chain joins TRBV19 and TRBJ1-2, with 7 nucleotides matching TRBD1. Trimming cost V 5 bases and J 4 bases; bases outside gene matches: 4. This CDR3 is built from 13 residues. Germline CDR1 and CDR2: LNHDA and SQIVND (reference sequence). The CDR3 spells CASSSGTVYGYTF. The CDR3 bases are TGTGCCAGTAGTTCCGGGACAGTCTATGGCTACACCTTC.

CDR3 amino acids: CASSSTSNTGELFF. For the CDR3, the DNA is TGTGCCAGCAGTTCTACGAGTAACACCGGGGAGCTGTTTTTT. The genes are TRBV6-5 and TRBJ2-2; D is undetermined. The germline V and J ends were trimmed by 4 bases and 2 bases, with 8 bases remaining between them. Looked up from germline, CDR1 is MNHEY and CDR2 is SVGAGI. The CDR3 covers 14 residues.

J is TRBJ1-4 and V is TRBV7-9; 9 bases are a match to TRBD1. J gave up 3 bases and V 3 bases, and 2 bases lay outside the gene matches. The CDR3 totals 15 residues. Germline CDR1 is SEHNR and CDR2 is FQNEAQ (reference sequence). The CDR3 bases are TGTGCCAGCAGCTTGTACAGGGGGCCTAATGAAAAACTGTTTTTT. This translates into CASSLYRGPNEKLFF.

The chain recombines TRBV5-1 with TRBJ1-6; D is perhaps TRBD1 (5 bases). The CDR3 runs 15 residues. Germline CDR1 reads SGHRS; CDR2 reads YFSETQ. Between the trimmed V and J ends, which lost 5 bases and 7 bases, there was a span of 16 bases. CDR3 DNA: TGCGCCAGCAGGGGGACGGGGGAGAGAAATTCACCCCTCCACTTT. Protein product: CASRGTGERNSPLHF.